The source of this T cell receptor beta chain is a study of tumor and adjacent non-tumor tissue in lung cancer. Germline CDR1 reads SGHVS; CDR2 reads FQNEAQ. The V end lost 1 base, the J end lost 7 bases, and 14 bases lay between the germline ends. The CDR3 is 14 amino acids. TCRbeta libraries were built with three rounds of nested PCR, modified from ARM-PCR. TCRdb processed the multiplex PCR reads anew with MiXCR; each CDR3 protein has one entry. This sample has 75,000 to 95,000 distinct CDR3 sequences, with 55% to 80% found just once. This sample's RNA came from whole unsorted tissue. The sequence was obtained from a woman in her thirties or forties with non-small cell lung cancer. The sample consisted of lung tumor tissue. This rearrangement joins TRBV7-8 to TRBJ2-7, with a weak D call TRBD1 (5 bases). The CDR3 DNA reads as TGTGCCAGCAGCTTAGTACAGGTATTGTGTGAGCAGTACTTC. Amino acids: CASSLVQVLCEQYF. Drawing the rest from reference TRBV7-8 and TRBJ2-7, the complete variable domain is GAGVSQSPRYKVAKRGQDVALRCDPISGHVSLFWYQQALGQGPEFLTYFQNEAQLDKSGLPSDRFFAERPEGSVSTLKIQRTQQEDSAVYLCASSLVQVLCEQYFGPGTRLTVT.